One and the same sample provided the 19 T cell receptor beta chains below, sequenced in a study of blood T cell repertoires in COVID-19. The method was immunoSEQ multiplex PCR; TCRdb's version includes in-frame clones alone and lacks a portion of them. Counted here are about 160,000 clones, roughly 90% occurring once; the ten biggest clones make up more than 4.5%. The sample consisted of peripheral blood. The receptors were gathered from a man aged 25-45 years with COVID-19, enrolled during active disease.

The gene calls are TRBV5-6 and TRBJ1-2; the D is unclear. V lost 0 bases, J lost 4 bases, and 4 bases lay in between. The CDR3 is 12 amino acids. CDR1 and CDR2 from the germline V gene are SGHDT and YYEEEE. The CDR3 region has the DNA TGTGCCAGCAGCTTGGACACCTATGGCTACACCTTC. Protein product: CASSLDTYGYTF.

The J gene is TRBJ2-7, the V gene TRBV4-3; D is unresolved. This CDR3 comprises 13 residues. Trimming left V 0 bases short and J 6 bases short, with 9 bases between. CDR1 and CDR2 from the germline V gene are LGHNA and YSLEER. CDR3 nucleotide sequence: TGCGCCAGCAGCCAAGATGCCGGTTTCGAGCAGTACTTC. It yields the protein CASSQDAGFEQYF.

The CDR3 sequence is CAISEGQGINYEQYF. The CDR3 DNA follows: TGTGCCATCAGTGAGGGACAGGGGATTAATTACGAGCAGTACTTC. This chain connects TRBV10-3 to TRBJ2-7; 9 positions match TRBD1. Germline values: CDR1 ENHRY, CDR2 SYGVKD. The V and J ends lost 2 bases and 4 bases, in that order; junction bases with no gene match: 6. CDR3 length: 15 amino acids.

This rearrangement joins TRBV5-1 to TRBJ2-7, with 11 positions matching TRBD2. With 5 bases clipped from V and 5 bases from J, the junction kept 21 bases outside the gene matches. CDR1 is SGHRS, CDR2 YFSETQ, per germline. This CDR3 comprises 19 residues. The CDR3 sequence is CASRVPGTSGSRDGNEQYF. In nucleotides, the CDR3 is TGCGCCAGCAGGGTACCCGGGACTAGCGGAAGTAGGGACGGAAACGAGCAGTACTTC.

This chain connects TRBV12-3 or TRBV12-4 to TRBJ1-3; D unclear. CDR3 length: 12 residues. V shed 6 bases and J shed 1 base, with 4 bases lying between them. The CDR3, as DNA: TGTGCCAGCAGGAGATCTGGAAACACCATATATTTT. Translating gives CASRRSGNTIYF.

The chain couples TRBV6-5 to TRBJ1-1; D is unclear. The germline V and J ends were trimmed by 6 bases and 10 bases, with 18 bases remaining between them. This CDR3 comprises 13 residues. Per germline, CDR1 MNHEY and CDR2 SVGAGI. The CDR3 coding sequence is TGTGCCAGCAGCGACTCGGCCTCCCGCGGAGCTTTCTTT. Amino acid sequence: CASSDSASRGAFF.

CDR3 coding DNA: TGCAGTGCTAGTTCCCAGGGTAAAGGCTACACCTTC. It encodes CSASSQGKGYTF. V is TRBV20-1 and J is TRBJ1-2, with D perhaps TRBD1 (5 bases). The CDR3 covers 12 residues. The germline V gene encodes CDR1 DFQATT and CDR2 SNEGSKA (reference sequence). The V and J ends lost 3 bases and 8 bases respectively, with 13 bases between them.

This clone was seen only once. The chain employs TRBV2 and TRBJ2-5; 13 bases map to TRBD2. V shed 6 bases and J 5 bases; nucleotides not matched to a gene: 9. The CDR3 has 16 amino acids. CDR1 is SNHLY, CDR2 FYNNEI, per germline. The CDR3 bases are TGTGCCAGCAGGTTGGGACTAGCGGGATACTGGGAGACCCAGTACTTC. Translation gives CASRLGLAGYWETQYF.

The CDR3 protein is CASSLYSSGNYEQYF. The CDR3 coding sequence is TGCGCCAGCAGCTTGTATTCAAGCGGGAACTACGAGCAGTACTTC. The chain carries TRBV5-1 and TRBJ2-7; 7 bases match TRBD2. The CDR3 length is 15 residues. V was pared by 1 base and J by 3 bases, with 7 bases of the junction left unmatched. Germline V gives CDR1 SGHRS, CDR2 YFSETQ.

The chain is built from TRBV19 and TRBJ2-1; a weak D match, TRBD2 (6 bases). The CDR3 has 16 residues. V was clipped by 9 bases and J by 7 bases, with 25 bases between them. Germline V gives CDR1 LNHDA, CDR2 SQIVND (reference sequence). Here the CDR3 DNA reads TGTGCCAGAACCAAAAAGCGGGTCGTCTTGGGGAATGAGCAGTTCTTC. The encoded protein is CARTKKRVVLGNEQFF.

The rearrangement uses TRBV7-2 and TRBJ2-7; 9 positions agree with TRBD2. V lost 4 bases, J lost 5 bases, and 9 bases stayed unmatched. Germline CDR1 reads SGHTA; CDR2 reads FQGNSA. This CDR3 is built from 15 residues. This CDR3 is CASSSPGTSSHEQYF. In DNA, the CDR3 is TGTGCCAGCAGCTCCCCCGGGACTAGCAGCCACGAGCAGTACTTC.

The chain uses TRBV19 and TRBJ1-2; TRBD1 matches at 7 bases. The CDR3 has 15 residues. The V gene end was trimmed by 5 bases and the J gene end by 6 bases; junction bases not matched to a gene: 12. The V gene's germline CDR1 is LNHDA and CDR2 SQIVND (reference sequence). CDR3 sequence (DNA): TGTGCCAGTAGTCCGGGGACAGCTGAGGTCAATGGCTACACCTTC. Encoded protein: CASSPGTAEVNGYTF.

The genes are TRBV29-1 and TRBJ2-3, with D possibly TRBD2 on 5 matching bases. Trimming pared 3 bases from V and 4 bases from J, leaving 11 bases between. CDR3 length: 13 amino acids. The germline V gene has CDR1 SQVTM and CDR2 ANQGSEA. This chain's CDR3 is CSVDGGRSDTQYF. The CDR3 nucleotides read TGCAGCGTTGATGGAGGACGGTCAGATACGCAGTATTTT.

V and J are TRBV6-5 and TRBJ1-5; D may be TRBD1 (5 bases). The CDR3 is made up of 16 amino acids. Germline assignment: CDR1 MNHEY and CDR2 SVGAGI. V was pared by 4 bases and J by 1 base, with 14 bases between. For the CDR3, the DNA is TGTGCCAGCAGTTCCCCAGCAGGGTTAAGCAATCAGCCCCAGCATTTT. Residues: CASSSPAGLSNQPQHF.

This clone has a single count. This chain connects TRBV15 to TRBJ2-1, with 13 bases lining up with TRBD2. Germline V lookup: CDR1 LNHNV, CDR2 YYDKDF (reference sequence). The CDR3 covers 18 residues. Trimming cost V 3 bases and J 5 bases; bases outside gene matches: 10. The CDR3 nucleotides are TGTGCCACCAGCAGGGGAAGGCCCGGGACTAGCGGGGACAATGAGCAGTTCTTC. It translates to CATSRGRPGTSGDNEQFF.

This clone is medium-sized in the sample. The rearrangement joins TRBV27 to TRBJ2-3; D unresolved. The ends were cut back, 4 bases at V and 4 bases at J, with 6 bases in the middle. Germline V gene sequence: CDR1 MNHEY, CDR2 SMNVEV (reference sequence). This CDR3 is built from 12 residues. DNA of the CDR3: TGTGCCAGCAGTTCTATGCCAGATACGCAGTATTTT. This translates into CASSSMPDTQYF.

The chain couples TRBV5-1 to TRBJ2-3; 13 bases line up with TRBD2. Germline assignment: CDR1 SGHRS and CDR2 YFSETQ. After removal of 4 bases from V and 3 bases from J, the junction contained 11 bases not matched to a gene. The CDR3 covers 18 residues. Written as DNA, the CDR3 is TGCGCCAGCAGCCTATGGACTAGCGGGAGTGCGTTGACAGATACGCAGTATTTT. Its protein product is CASSLWTSGSALTDTQYF.

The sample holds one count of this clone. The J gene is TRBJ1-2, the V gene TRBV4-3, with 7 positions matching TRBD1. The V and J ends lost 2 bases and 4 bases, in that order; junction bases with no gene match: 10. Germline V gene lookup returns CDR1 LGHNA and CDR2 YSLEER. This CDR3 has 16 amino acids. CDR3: CASSQLGRGRAYGYTF. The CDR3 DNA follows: TGCGCCAGCAGCCAACTAGGTAGGGGGCGAGCCTATGGCTACACCTTC.

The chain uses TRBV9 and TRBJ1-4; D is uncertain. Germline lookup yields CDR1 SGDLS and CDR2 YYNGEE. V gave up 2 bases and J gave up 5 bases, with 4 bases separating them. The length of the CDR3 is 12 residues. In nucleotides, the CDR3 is TGTGCCAGCAGCGTGGGCAATGAAAAACTGTTTTTT. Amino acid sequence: CASSVGNEKLFF.